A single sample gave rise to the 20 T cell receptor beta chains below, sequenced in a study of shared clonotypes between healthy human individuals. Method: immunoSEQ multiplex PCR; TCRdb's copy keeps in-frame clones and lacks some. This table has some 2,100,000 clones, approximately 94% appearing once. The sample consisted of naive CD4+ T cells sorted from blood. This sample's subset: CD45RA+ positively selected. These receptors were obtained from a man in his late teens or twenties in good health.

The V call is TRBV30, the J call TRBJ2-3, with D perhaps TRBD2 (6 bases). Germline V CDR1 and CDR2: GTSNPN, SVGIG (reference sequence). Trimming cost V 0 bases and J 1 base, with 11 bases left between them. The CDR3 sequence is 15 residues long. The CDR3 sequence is CAWSVLGGGTDTQYF. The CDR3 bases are TGTGCCTGGAGTGTACTGGGCGGGGGCACAGATACGCAGTATTTT.

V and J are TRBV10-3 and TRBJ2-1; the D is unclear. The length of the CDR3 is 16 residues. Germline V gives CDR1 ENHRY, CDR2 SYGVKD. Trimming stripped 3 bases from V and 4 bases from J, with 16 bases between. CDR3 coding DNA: TGTGCCATCAGTGACATAGCCCGAGTGAGTTACAATGAGCAGTTCTTC. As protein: CAISDIARVSYNEQFF.

The CDR3 protein is CASSRRGLNSGANVLTF. CDR3 bases: TGTGCCAGCAGCCGCAGGGGGCTAAACTCTGGGGCCAACGTCCTGACTTTC. V is TRBV14 and J is TRBJ2-6; 8 bases are a match to TRBD1. The germline CDR1 and CDR2 sequences are SGHDN and FVKESK. Germline trimming cut 4 bases from V and 0 bases from J; bases unmatched to any gene: 5. There are 17 residues in the CDR3. Full variable domain (missing parts from reference TRBV14 and TRBJ2-6): EAGVTQFPSHSVIEKGQTVTLRCDPISGHDNLYWYRRVMGKEIKFLLHFVKESKQDESGMPNNRFLAERTGGTYSTLKVQPAELEDSGVYFCASSRRGLNSGANVLTFGAGSRLTVL.

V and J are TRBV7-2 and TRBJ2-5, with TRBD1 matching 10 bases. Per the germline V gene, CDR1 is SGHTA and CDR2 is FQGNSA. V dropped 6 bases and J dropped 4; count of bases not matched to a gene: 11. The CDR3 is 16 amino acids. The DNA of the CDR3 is TGTGCCAGCAGAGGGAGAGGGACAGGGGCGGGAGAGACCCAGTACTTC. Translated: CASRGRGTGAGETQYF. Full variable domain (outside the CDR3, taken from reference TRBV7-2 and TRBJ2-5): GAGVSQSPSNKVTEKGKDVELRCDPISGHTALYWYRQSLGQGLEFLIYFQGNSAPDKSGLPSDRFSAERTGGSVSTLTIQRTQQEDSAVYLCASRGRGTGAGETQYFGPGTRLLVL.

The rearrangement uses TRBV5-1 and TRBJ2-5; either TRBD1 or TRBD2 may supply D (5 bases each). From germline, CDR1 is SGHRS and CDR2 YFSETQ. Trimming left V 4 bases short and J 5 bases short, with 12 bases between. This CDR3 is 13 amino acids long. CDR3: CASSRTREETQYF. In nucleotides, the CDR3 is TGCGCCAGCAGCCGAACCAGGGAGGAGACCCAGTACTTC.

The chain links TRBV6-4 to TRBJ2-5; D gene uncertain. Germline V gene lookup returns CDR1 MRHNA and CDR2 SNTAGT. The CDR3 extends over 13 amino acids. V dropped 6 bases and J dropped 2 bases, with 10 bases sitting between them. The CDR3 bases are TGTGCCAGCAGGATATCCGCGCAAGAGACCCAGTACTTC. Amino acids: CASRISAQETQYF.

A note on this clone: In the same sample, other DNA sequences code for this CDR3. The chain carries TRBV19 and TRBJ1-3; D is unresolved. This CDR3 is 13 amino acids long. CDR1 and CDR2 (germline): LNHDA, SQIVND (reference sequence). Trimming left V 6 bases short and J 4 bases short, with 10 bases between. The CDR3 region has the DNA TGTGCCAGTAGGACTGTTTCGGGAAACACCATATATTTT. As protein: CASRTVSGNTIYF. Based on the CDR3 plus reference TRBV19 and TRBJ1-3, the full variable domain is DGGITQSPKYLFRKEGQNVTLSCEQNLNHDAMYWYRQDPGQGLRLIYYSQIVNDFQKGDIAEGYSVSREKKESFPLTVTSAQKNPTAFYLCASRTVSGNTIYFGEGSWLTVV.

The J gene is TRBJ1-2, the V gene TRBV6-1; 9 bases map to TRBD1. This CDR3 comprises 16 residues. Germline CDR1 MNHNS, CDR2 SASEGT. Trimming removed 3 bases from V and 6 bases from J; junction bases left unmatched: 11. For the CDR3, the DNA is TGTGCCAGCAGTGATCCTTTAGGGGGGACAGGGAATGGCTACACCTTC. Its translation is CASSDPLGGTGNGYTF.

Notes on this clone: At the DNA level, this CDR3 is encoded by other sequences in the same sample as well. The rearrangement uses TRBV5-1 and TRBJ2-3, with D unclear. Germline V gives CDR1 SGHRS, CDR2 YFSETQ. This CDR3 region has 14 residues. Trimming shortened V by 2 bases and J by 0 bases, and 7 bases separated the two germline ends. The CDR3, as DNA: TGCGCCAGCAGCTTCGGGCTGAGCACAGATACGCAGTATTTT. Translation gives CASSFGLSTDTQYF.

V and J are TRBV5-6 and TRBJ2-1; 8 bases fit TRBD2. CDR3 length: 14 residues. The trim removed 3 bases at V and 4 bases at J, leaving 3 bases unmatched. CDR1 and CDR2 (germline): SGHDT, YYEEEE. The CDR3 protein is CASSSGLVYNEQFF. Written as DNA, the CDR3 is TGTGCCAGCAGCTCGGGACTAGTTTACAATGAGCAGTTCTTC.

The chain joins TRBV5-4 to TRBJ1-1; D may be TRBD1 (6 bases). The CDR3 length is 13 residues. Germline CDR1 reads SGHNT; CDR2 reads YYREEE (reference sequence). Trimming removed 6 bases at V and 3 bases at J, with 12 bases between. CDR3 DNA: TGTGCCAGCATCCCAGAGGGGGACACTGAAGCTTTCTTT. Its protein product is CASIPEGDTEAFF.

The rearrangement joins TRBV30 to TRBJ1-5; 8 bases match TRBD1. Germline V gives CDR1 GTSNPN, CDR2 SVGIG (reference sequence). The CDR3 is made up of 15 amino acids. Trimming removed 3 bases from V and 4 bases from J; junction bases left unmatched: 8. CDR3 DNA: TGTGCCTGGAGCTGGACAGGGAAAGGGAATCAGCCCCAGCATTTT. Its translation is CAWSWTGKGNQPQHF. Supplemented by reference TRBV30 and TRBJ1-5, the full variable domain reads SQTIHQWPATLVQPVGSPLSLECTVEGTSNPNLYWYRQAAGRGLQLLFYSVGIGQISSEVPQNLSASRPQDRQFILSSKKLLLSDSGFYLCAWSWTGKGNQPQHFGDGTRLSIL.

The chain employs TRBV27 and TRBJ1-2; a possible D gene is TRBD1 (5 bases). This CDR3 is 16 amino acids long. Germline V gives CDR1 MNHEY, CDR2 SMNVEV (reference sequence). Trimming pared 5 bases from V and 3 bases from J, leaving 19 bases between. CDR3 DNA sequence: TGTGCCAGCAGTCCGTCCGGCCAGGGCCCACACTATGGCTACACCTTC. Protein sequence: CASSPSGQGPHYGYTF.

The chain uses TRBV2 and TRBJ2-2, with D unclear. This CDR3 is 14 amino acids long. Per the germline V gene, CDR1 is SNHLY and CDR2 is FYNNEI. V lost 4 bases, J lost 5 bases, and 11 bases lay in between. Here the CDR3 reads CASSVAQLTGELFF. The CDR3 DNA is TGTGCCAGCAGTGTAGCCCAACTAACCGGGGAGCTGTTTTTT. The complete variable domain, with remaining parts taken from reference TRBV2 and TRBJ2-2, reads EPEVTQTPSHQVTQMGQEVILRCVPISNHLYFYWYRQILGQKVEFLVSFYNNEISEKSEIFDDQFSVERPDGSNFTLKIRSTKLEDSAMYFCASSVAQLTGELFFGEGSRLTVL.

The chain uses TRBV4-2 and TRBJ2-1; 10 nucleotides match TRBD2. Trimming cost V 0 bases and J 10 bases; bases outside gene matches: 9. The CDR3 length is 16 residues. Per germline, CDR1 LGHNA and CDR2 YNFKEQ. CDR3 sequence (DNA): TGTGCCAGCAGCCAAGACAGCCTAGCGGGGGATGGCGAGCAGTTCTTC. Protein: CASSQDSLAGDGEQFF.

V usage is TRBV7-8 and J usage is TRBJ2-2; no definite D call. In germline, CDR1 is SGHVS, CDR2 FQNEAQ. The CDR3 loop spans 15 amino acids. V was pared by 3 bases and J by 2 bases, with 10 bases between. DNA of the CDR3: TGTGCCAGCAGCTTGACGACAAGTAACACCGGGGAGCTGTTTTTT. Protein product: CASSLTTSNTGELFF.

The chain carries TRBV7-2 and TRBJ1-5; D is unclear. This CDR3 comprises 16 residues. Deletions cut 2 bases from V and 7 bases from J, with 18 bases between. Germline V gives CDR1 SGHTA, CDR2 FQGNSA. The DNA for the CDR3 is TGTGCCAGCAGCTTAATTTCTTCGGGTTATCGACAGCCCCAGCATTTT. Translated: CASSLISSGYRQPQHF.

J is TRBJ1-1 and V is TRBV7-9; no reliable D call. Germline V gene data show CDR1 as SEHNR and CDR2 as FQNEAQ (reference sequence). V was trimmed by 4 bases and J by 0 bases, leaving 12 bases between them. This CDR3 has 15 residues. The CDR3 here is CASSSVDGLNTEAFF. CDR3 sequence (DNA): TGTGCCAGCAGCTCGGTGGACGGTTTGAACACTGAAGCTTTCTTT.

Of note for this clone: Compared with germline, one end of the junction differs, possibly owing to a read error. The CDR3 nucleotides read TGCGGGCGGCGGGAGAGGGGGGCCAACGTCCTGACTTTC. Translating it yields CGRRERGANVLTF. The J gene is TRBJ2-6, the V gene TRBV30; 7 nucleotides agree with TRBD2. Germline V gene data show CDR1 as GTSNPN and CDR2 as SVGIG (reference sequence). This CDR3 contains 13 residues.

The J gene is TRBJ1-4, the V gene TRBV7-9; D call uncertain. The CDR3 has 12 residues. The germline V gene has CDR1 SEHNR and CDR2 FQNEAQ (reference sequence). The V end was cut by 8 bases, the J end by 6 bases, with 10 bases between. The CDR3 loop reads CASRKGDEKLFF. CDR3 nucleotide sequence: TGTGCCAGCCGCAAGGGAGATGAAAAACTGTTTTTT.